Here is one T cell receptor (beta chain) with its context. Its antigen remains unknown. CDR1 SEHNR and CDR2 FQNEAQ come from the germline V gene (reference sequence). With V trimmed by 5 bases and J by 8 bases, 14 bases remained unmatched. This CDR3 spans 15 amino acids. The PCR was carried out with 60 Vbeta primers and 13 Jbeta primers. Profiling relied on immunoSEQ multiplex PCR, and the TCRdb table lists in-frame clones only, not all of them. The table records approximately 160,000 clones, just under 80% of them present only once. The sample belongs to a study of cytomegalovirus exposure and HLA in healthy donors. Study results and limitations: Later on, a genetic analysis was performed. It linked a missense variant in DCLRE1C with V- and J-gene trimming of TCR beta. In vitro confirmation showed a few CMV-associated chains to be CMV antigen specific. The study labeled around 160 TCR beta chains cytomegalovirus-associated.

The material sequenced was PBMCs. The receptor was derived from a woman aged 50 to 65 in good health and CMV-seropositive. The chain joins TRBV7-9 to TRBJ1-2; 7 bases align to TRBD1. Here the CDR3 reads CASSRTDIDRDGYTF. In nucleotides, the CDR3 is TGTGCCAGCAGCCGCACCGACATCGACAGGGACGGCTACACCTTC.